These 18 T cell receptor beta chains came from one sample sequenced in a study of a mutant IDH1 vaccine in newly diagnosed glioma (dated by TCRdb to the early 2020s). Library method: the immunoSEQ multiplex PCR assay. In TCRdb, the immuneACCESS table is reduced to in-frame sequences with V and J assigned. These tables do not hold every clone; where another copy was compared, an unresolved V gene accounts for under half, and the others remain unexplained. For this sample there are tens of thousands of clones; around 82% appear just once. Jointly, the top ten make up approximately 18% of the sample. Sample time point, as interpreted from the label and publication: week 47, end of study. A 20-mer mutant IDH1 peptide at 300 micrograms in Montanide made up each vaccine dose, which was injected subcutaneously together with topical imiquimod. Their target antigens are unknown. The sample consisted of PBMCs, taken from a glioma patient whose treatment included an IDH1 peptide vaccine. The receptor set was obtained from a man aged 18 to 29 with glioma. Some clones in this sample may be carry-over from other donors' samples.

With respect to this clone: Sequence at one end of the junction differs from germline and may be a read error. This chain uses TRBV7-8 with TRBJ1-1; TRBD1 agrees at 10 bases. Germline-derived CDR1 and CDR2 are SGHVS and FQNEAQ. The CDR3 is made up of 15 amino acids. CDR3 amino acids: CASSRMDRGNSEAFF. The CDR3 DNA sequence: TGTGCCAGCAGCCGAATGGACAGGGGGAACTCTGAAGCTTTCTTT. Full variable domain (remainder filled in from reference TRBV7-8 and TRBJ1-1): GAGVSQSPRYKVAKRGQDVALRCDPISGHVSLFWYQQALGQGPEFLTYFQNEAQLDKSGLPSDRFFAERPEGSVSTLKIQRTQQEDSAVYLCASSRMDRGNSEAFFGQGTRLTVV.

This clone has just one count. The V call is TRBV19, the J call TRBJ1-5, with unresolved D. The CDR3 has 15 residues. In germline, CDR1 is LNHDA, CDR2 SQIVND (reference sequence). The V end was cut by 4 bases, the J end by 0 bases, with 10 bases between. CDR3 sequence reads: CASSTVSYSNQPQHF. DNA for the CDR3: TGTGCCAGTAGTACGGTCTCCTATAGCAATCAGCCCCAGCATTTT.

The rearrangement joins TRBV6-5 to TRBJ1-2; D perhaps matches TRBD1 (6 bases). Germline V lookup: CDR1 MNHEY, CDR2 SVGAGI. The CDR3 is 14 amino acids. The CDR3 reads CAAGESRIVGGYTF. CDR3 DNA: TGTGCAGCAGGGGAATCTCGAATAGTCGGTGGCTACACCTTC.

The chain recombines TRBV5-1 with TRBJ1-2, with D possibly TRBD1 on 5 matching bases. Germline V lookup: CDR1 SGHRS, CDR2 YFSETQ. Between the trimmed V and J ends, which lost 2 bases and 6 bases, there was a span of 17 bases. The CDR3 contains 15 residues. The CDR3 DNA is TGCGCCAGCAGCTTTTCCCTCGGGGGGGGGAATGGCTACACCTTC. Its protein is CASSFSLGGGNGYTF.

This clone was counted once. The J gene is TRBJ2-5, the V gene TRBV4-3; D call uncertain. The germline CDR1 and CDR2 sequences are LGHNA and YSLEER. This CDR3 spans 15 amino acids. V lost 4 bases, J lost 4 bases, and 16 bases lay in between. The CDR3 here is CASSPKQARAETQYF. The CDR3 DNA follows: TGCGCCAGCAGCCCAAAGCAAGCTAGGGCAGAGACCCAGTACTTC.

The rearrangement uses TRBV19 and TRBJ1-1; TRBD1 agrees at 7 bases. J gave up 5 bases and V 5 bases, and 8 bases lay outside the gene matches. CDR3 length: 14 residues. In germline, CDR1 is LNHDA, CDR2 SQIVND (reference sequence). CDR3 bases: TGTGCCAGTAGTCAACAGGGGTGGAGAACTGAAGCTTTCTTT. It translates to CASSQQGWRTEAFF.

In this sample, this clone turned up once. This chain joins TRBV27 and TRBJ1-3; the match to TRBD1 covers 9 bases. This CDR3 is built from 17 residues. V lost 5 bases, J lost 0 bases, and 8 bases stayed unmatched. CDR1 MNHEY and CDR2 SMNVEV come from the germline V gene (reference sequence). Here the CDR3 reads CASSDLGQGSSGNTIYF. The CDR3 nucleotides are TGTGCCAGCAGTGACCTTGGACAGGGGAGCTCTGGAAACACCATATATTTT.

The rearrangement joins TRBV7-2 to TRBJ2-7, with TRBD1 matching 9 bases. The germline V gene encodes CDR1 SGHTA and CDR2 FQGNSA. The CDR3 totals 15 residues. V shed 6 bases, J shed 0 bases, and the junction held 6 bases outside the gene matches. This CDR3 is CASRDRGSYSYEQYF. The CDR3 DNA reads TGTGCCAGCAGGGACAGGGGTTCTTACTCCTACGAGCAGTACTTC.

The CDR3 spells CASSLGQGQETQYF. CDR3 coding DNA: TGTGCCAGTAGCTTAGGACAGGGCCAAGAGACCCAGTACTTC. The V call is TRBV19, the J call TRBJ2-5; TRBD1 aligns across 8 bases. The CDR3 covers 14 residues. The germline V gene has CDR1 LNHDA and CDR2 SQIVND (reference sequence). Trimming at V came to 6 bases and at J to 1 base, leaving 4 bases not matched to a gene.

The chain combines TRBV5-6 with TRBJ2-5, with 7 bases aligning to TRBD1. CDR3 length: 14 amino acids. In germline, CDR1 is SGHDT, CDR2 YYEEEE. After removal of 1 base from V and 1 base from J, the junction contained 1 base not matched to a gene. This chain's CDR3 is CASSLWDSQETQYF. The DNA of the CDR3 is TGTGCCAGCAGCTTGTGGGACAGCCAAGAGACCCAGTACTTC.

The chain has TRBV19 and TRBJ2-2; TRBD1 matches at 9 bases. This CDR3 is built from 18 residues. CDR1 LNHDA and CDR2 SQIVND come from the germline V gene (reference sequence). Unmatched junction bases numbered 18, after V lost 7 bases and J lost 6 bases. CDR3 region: CASTKIPGQGRGAGELFF. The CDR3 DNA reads TGTGCCAGTACAAAAATACCGGGACAGGGAAGAGGCGCCGGGGAGCTGTTTTTT. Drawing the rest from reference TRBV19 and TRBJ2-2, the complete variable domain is DGGITQSPKYLFRKEGQNVTLSCEQNLNHDAMYWYRQDPGQGLRLIYYSQIVNDFQKGDIAEGYSVSREKKESFPLTVTSAQKNPTAFYLCASTKIPGQGRGAGELFFGEGSRLTVL.

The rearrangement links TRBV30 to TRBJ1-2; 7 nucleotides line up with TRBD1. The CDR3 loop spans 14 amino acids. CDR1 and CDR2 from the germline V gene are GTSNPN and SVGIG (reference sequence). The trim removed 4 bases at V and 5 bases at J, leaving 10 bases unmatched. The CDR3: CAWNRQGKVYGYTF. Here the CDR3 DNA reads TGTGCCTGGAACCGACAGGGTAAAGTTTATGGCTACACCTTC.

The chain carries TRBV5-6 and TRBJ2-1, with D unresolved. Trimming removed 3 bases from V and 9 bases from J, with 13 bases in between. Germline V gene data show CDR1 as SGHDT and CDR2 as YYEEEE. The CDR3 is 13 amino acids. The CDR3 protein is CASSWTAPGEQFF. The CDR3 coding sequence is TGTGCCAGCAGCTGGACGGCCCCGGGTGAGCAGTTCTTC.

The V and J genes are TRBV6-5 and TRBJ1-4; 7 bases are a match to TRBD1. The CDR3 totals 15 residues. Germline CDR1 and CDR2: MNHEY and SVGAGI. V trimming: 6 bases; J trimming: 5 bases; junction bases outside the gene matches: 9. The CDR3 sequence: CASRPQGGGNEKLFF. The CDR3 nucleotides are TGTGCCAGCAGACCTCAGGGGGGGGGCAATGAAAAACTGTTTTTT.

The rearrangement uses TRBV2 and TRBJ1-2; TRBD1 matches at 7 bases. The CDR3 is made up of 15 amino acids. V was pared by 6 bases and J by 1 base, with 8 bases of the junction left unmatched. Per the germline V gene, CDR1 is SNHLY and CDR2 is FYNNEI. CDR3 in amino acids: CASRGQRRINYGYTF. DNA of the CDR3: TGTGCCAGCAGGGGACAGCGGCGCATTAACTATGGCTACACCTTC.

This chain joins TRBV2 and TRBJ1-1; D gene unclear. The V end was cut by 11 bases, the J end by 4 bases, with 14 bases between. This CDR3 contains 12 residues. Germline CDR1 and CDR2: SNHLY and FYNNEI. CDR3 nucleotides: TGTGCCTCTCACCCGGGATTCACTGAAGCTTTCTTT. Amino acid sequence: CASHPGFTEAFF.

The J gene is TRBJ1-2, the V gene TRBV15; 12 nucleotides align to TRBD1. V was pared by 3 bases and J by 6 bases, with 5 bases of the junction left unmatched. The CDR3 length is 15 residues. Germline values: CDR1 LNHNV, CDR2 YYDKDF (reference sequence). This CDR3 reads CATSSRDRGLHGYTF. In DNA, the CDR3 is TGTGCCACCAGCAGCCGGGACAGGGGGCTGCATGGCTACACCTTC.

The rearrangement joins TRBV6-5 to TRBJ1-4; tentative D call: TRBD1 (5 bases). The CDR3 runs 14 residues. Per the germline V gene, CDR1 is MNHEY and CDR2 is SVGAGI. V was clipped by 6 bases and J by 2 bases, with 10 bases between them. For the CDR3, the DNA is TGTGCCAGCAGCCGACGGGGGACTAATGAAAAACTGTTTTTT. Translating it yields CASSRRGTNEKLFF.